A single sample is the source of the 24 T cell receptor beta chains below, sequenced in a study of T cells in Graves' hyperthyroidism and ophthalmopathy. Amplified TCR beta CDR3 regions derived from RNA transcripts. Primed by the HTBI set, a first-round RT-PCR was run on the TCR CDR3. TCRdb processed the multiplex PCR reads anew with MiXCR; each CDR3 protein has one entry. The data contain 490,000 or so distinct CDR3 sequences, just under 20% of them singletons. Specimen: blood. The receptors originated from a man in his forties or fifties with Graves' ophthalmopathy.

The chain uses TRBV6-2 or TRBV6-3 and TRBJ1-2; TRBD1 is a possible D gene (5 bases). The ends were cut back, 2 bases at V and 6 bases at J, with 10 bases in the middle. Looked up from germline, CDR1 is MNHEY and CDR2 is SVGEGT. The CDR3 contains 13 residues. The CDR3 spells CASSYASRDGYTF. The CDR3 coding sequence is TGTGCCAGCAGTTACGCAAGCAGGGATGGCTACACCTTC.

Ten or more counts support this clonotype. The CDR3, as DNA: TGTGCCAGTCGGAGACGTCCGAGCTCCTACAATGAGCAGTTCTTC. Amino acid sequence: CASRRRPSSYNEQFF. The chain joins TRBV27 to TRBJ2-1, with unresolved D. The CDR3 is made up of 15 amino acids. The germline gives CDR1 MNHEY, CDR2 SMNVEV (reference sequence). V was clipped by 9 bases and J by 0 bases, with 15 bases between them.

The rearrangement uses TRBV5-6 and TRBJ2-5; TRBD2 agrees at 13 bases. V shed 5 bases, J shed 5 bases, and the junction held 6 bases outside the gene matches. Germline loops: CDR1 SGHDT, CDR2 YYEEEE. The CDR3 sequence is 15 residues long. The chain's CDR3 is CASRGTSGDSETQYF. The CDR3, as DNA: TGTGCCAGCAGGGGGACTAGCGGGGATTCGGAGACCCAGTACTTC.

This clonotype was counted many times. The rearrangement links TRBV2 to TRBJ2-7; D unclear. Trimming took 2 bases from V and 0 from J, leaving 14 bases between them. The CDR3 sequence is 16 residues long. In germline, CDR1 is SNHLY, CDR2 FYNNEI. This CDR3 is CASSEYRHVLSYEQYF. The CDR3 DNA follows: TGTGCCAGCAGTGAATATCGACACGTCCTCTCCTACGAGCAGTACTTC.

This clonotype was recorded at least ten times. This chain connects TRBV2 to TRBJ2-7; 10 positions match TRBD1. CDR1 is SNHLY, CDR2 FYNNEI, per germline. J lost 3 bases, V lost 6 bases, and 5 bases had no gene match. CDR3 size: 14 residues. DNA of the CDR3: TGTGCCAGCAGGGGACAGGGGAACGTCTACGAGCAGTACTTC. As protein: CASRGQGNVYEQYF.

This clonotype was seen only a few times. For the CDR3, the DNA is TGTGCCAGTAGTACCAGGACCCGATCAAGACCCGAAGCTTTCTTT. Translated, it gives CASSTRTRSRPEAFF. The chain employs TRBV19 and TRBJ1-1, with unresolved D. Germline V CDR1 and CDR2: LNHDA, SQIVND (reference sequence). This CDR3 is 15 amino acids long. Trimming stripped 4 bases from V and 8 bases from J, with 20 bases between.

This clonotype occurred a few times. This chain links TRBV20-1 with TRBJ2-7; D is undetermined. The V end lost 0 bases, the J end lost 7 bases, and 19 bases lay between the germline ends. The CDR3 totals 15 residues. The germline V gene has CDR1 DFQATT and CDR2 SNEGSKA (reference sequence). The CDR3 loop is CSARDDRAASREQYF. In nucleotides, the CDR3 is TGCAGTGCTAGAGATGACCGGGCGGCCTCGAGGGAGCAGTACTTC.

This clonotype has more than one count but fewer than ten. One junction end disagrees with the germline gene, perhaps due to a read error. This chain uses TRBV5-1 with TRBJ1-1, with D possibly being TRBD1 (6 bases). Germline-derived CDR1 and CDR2 are SGHRS and YFSETQ. The CDR3 loop spans 20 amino acids. CDR3 region: CASSLYGVSGALQPNTEAFF. The CDR3 coding sequence is TGTGCCAGCAGCTTGTACGGGGTTTCGGGGGCGCTACAACCGAACACTGAAGCTTTCTTT. Full variable domain (rest looked up from reference TRBV5-1 and TRBJ1-1): KAGVTQTPRYLIKTRGQQVTLSCSPISGHRSVSWYQQTPGQGLQFLFEYFSETQRNKGNFPGRFSGRQFSNSRSEMNVSTLELGDSALYLCASSLYGVSGALQPNTEAFFGQGTRLTVV.

In this sample, this clonotype turned up many times. The rearrangement links TRBV2 to TRBJ1-1; 7 bases are shared with TRBD1. Germline V gene lookup returns CDR1 SNHLY and CDR2 FYNNEI. This CDR3 is 16 amino acids long. V was clipped by 0 bases and J by 1 base; unmatched bases: 5. CDR3: CASSEALTGTNTEAFF. The CDR3 DNA reads TGTGCCAGCAGTGAAGCGCTGACAGGGACGAACACTGAAGCTTTCTTT. Full variable domain (missing parts from reference TRBV2 and TRBJ1-1): EPEVTQTPSHQVTQMGQEVILRCVPISNHLYFYWYRQILGQKVEFLVSFYNNEISEKSEIFDDQFSVERPDGSNFTLKIRSTKLEDSAMYFCASSEALTGTNTEAFFGQGTRLTVV.

This clonotype was counted once. A read error may be the cause here, since a much bigger clone is one base away. The rearrangement links TRBV12-3 or TRBV12-4 to TRBJ2-1; 9 bases are a match to TRBD2. The J call may not be correct, given that the DNA end is closer to TRBJ2-7. There are 20 residues in the CDR3. The CDR3 nucleotides are TGTGCCAGCAGTTTTACAGGAGGGCTAGCGGGGACCAGCTCCTACAATGAGCAGTACTTC. Translating it yields CASSFTGGLAGTSSYNEQYF.

The chain has TRBV30 and TRBJ2-2; weak D call: TRBD2 (5 bases). Looked up from germline, CDR1 is GTSNPN and CDR2 is SVGIG (reference sequence). The V end was cut by 3 bases, the J end by 7 bases, with 12 bases between. The CDR3 is made up of 13 amino acids. The CDR3 sequence: CAWSSLGVGELFF. CDR3 in DNA: TGTGCCTGGAGCTCCCTCGGGGTCGGGGAGCTGTTTTTT.

This clonotype was recorded many times. V is TRBV28 and J is TRBJ1-1; D is ambiguous. Germline CDR1 MDHEN, CDR2 SYDVKM. This CDR3 has 13 residues. Trimming pared 2 bases from V and 3 bases from J, leaving 7 bases between. The CDR3 region has the DNA TGTGCCAGCAGTTTAGGCATTTACACTGAAGCTTTCTTT. Translating gives CASSLGIYTEAFF.

This chain joins TRBV5-5 and TRBJ2-3; weak D call: TRBD1 (5 bases). CDR3 size: 14 residues. Germline CDR1 is SGHKS and CDR2 is YYEKEE (reference sequence). Trimming took off 0 bases at V and 3 bases at J, with 8 bases between the two ends. CDR3 residues: CASSLDRITDTQYF. CDR3 sequence (DNA): TGTGCCAGCAGCTTGGACAGGATTACAGATACGCAGTATTTT.

J is TRBJ2-7 and V is TRBV30, with a tentative D call TRBD1 (6 bases). This CDR3 is 17 amino acids long. Germline V gene lookup returns CDR1 GTSNPN and CDR2 SVGIG (reference sequence). Trimming pared 1 base from V and 3 bases from J, leaving 22 bases between. The CDR3 region has the DNA TGTGCCTGGAGTGCCCGGACCACGGGACATCGAAACTACGAGCAGTACTTC. It yields the protein CAWSARTTGHRNYEQYF.

The genes are TRBV27 and TRBJ2-7, with D hard to call. The CDR3 is 15 residues long. V gave up 6 bases and J gave up 1 base, with 16 bases separating them. Germline CDR1 and CDR2: MNHEY and SMNVEV (reference sequence). The CDR3: CASSRSCDPSYEQYF. The CDR3 nucleotides are TGTGCCAGCAGCCGGAGCTGCGACCCATCCTACGAGCAGTACTTC.

At least ten counts were recorded for this clonotype. V is TRBV7-6 and J is TRBJ2-1, with 11 bases aligning to TRBD1. With 5 bases clipped from V and 4 bases from J, the junction kept 7 bases outside the gene matches. The V gene's germline CDR1 is SGHVS and CDR2 FNYEAQ. The length of the CDR3 is 16 residues. CDR3 in DNA: TGTGCCAGCAGCCCCGGACAGGGGGCAGGGTACAATGAGCAGTTCTTC. Its protein product is CASSPGQGAGYNEQFF.

This clonotype has just a few counts. The gene calls are TRBV18 and TRBJ2-1, with a tentative D call TRBD2 (5 bases). This CDR3 contains 11 residues. V was shortened by 3 bases and J by 15 bases, with 12 bases between the two germline ends. Germline lookup yields CDR1 KGHSH and CDR2 LQKENI. CDR3 coding DNA: TGTGCCAGCTCACCGGACTCTGGTTTGTTCTTC. This gives the protein CASSPDSGLFF.

This clonotype appeared a few times. The rearrangement links TRBV11-2 to TRBJ1-1; 8 nucleotides align to TRBD1. V shed 4 bases, J shed 5 bases, and the junction held 6 bases outside the gene matches. Looked up from germline, CDR1 is SGHAT and CDR2 is FQNNGV. The CDR3 sequence is 14 residues long. The CDR3 DNA reads as TGTGCCAGCAGCTCGATACAGGGGGGAACTGAAGCTTTCTTT. Encoded protein: CASSSIQGGTEAFF.

This clonotype has ten or more counts. The J gene is TRBJ2-7, the V gene TRBV7-9, with D possibly TRBD1 on 6 matching bases. Germline values: CDR1 SEHNR, CDR2 FQNEAQ (reference sequence). This CDR3 region has 15 residues. The V and J ends lost 5 bases and 3 bases respectively, with 17 bases between them. CDR3 amino acids: CASSPRQALNYEQYF. The CDR3 coding sequence is TGTGCCAGCAGCCCACGACAGGCACTAAACTACGAGCAGTACTTC.

This clonotype was recorded once. This sequence joins TRBV5-8 and TRBJ1-6; TRBD1 matches 8 bases. V lost 5 bases, J lost 11 bases, and 6 bases stayed unmatched. Germline CDR1 and CDR2: SGHTS and YDEGEE. The CDR3 spans 13 residues. For the CDR3, the DNA is TGTGCCAGCAGTAGGACAGGGTTGACACCCCTCCACTTT. It encodes CASSRTGLTPLHF.

The gene calls are TRBV20-1 and TRBJ2-1; D unresolved. The ends were cut back, 5 bases at V and 10 bases at J, with 18 bases in the middle. The CDR3 is 13 residues long. The germline V gene has CDR1 DFQATT and CDR2 SNEGSKA (reference sequence). CDR3 sequence reads: CSAQTVSSYEQFF. The CDR3 DNA reads as TGCAGTGCTCAGACGGTGAGCTCCTACGAGCAGTTCTTC.

This clonotype was seen ten or more times. The V gene is TRBV7-6, the J gene TRBJ2-2; D is possibly TRBD1 (6 bases). V lost 4 bases and J lost 4, with 7 bases in between. The CDR3 is 13 residues long. Per the germline V gene, CDR1 is SGHVS and CDR2 is FNYEAQ. This chain's CDR3 is CASSSGVTGELFF. DNA for the CDR3: TGTGCCAGCAGCTCAGGGGTCACCGGGGAGCTGTTTTTT.

In its sample, this clonotype was seen a few times. The chain combines TRBV29-1 with TRBJ1-2; maybe TRBD1 (6 bases). The V gene lost 3 bases and the J gene lost 5 bases, with 7 bases spanning the gap. The CDR3 has 11 residues. Germline V gives CDR1 SQVTM, CDR2 ANQGSEA. The CDR3 coding sequence is TGCAGCGTTGACCAGGGGTATGGCTACACCTTC. Translated, it gives CSVDQGYGYTF.

This clonotype came up many times. V and J are TRBV20-1 and TRBJ1-2; 7 positions match TRBD1. From germline, CDR1 is DFQATT and CDR2 SNEGSKA (reference sequence). The CDR3 has 14 residues. V trimming: 6 bases; J trimming: 2 bases; junction bases outside the gene matches: 9. As DNA, the CDR3 is TGCAGTGCAGTAAGTCCGGGACAGAACTATGGCTACACCTTC. It yields the protein CSAVSPGQNYGYTF.